The rows below give T cell receptor beta chains drawn from one sample of a study of preoperative IRX-2 immunotherapy in early breast cancer. TCRdb's copy holds only in-frame clones and misses some; the assay was immunoSEQ multiplex PCR. The sample records around 2,800 clones, around three quarters being singletons. Sequences were derived from tumor tissue, sampled after IRX-2 immunotherapy. These receptors originate from a human donor with breast cancer. Both conserved end residues are part of each CDR3. The order of the fields is V gene, J gene, clone size, D gene, CDR3 protein, CDR3 DNA. A D gene is named only where the DNA matches it firmly. The size entry is marked missing in some rows and otherwise reads once, few, many or a size class.

v_gene: TRBV6-8
j_gene: TRBJ1-2
abundance: NA
d_gene: TRBD1
CDR3aa: CATAMTGYGYGYTF
CDR3nt: TGTGCCACCGCTATGACAGGGTACGGCTATGGCTACACCTTC

v_gene: TRBV28
j_gene: TRBJ2-7
abundance: NA
d_gene: NA
CDR3aa: CASSFEARASYEQYF
CDR3nt: TGTGCCAGCAGTTTTGAGGCCCGGGCCTCCTACGAGCAGTACTTC

v_gene: TRBV6-8
j_gene: TRBJ1-5
abundance: once
d_gene: TRBD1
CDR3aa: CASSDWTGSSQPQHF
CDR3nt: TGTGCCAGCAGTGACTGGACAGGGAGCAGTCAGCCCCAGCATTTT

v_gene: TRBV30
j_gene: TRBJ2-1
abundance: NA
d_gene: TRBD2
CDR3aa: CAWNEHGASGNEQFF
CDR3nt: TGTGCCTGGAATGAACATGGGGCTAGCGGGAATGAGCAGTTCTTC

v_gene: TRBV6-8
j_gene: TRBJ2-7
abundance: NA
d_gene: NA
CDR3aa: CASTGSSYEQYF
CDR3nt: TGTGCCAGCACCGGTAGCTCCTACGAGCAGTACTTC

v_gene: TRBV6-8
j_gene: TRBJ1-1
abundance: NA
d_gene: TRBD1
CDR3aa: CASRITGAASNTEAFF
CDR3nt: TGTGCCAGCAGGATAACAGGGGCCGCTTCGAACACTGAAGCTTTCTTT

v_gene: TRBV11-3
j_gene: TRBJ2-7
abundance: NA
d_gene: NA
CDR3aa: CASSPPGGRVYEQYF
CDR3nt: TGTGCCAGCAGCCCCCCAGGGGGGAGGGTCTACGAGCAGTACTTC

v_gene: TRBV11-3
j_gene: TRBJ1-1
abundance: NA
d_gene: TRBD1
CDR3aa: CASSLGQSNTEAFF
CDR3nt: TGTGCCAGCAGCTTGGGACAGTCGAACACTGAAGCTTTCTTT

v_gene: TRBV6-8
j_gene: TRBJ2-6
abundance: NA
d_gene: NA
CDR3aa: CASGSYPLGSGANVLTF
CDR3nt: TGTGCCAGTGGGAGTTATCCTCTTGGCTCTGGGGCCAACGTCCTGACTTTC

v_gene: TRBV19
j_gene: TRBJ2-7
abundance: NA
d_gene: NA
CDR3aa: CASSISLGGRSSEQYF
CDR3nt: TGTGCCAGTAGTATATCGCTCGGCGGACGATCATCCGAGCAGTACTTC

v_gene: TRBV6-8
j_gene: TRBJ1-1
abundance: NA
d_gene: TRBD1
CDR3aa: CASRETGTTEAFF
CDR3nt: TGTGCCAGCAGAGAGACAGGGACAACTGAAGCTTTCTTT

v_gene: TRBV5-1
j_gene: TRBJ2-2
abundance: NA
d_gene: TRBD2
CDR3aa: CASSLWPSGANTGELFF
CDR3nt: TGCGCCAGCAGCTTGTGGCCTAGCGGGGCGAACACCGGGGAGCTGTTTTTT

v_gene: TRBV5-1
j_gene: TRBJ2-3
abundance: once
d_gene: NA
CDR3aa: CASSLDGLPTDTQYF
CDR3nt: TGCGCCAGCAGCTTGGATGGGTTACCAACAGATACGCAGTATTTT

v_gene: TRBV6-8
j_gene: TRBJ2-7
abundance: few
d_gene: NA
CDR3aa: CASSRDNYEQYF
CDR3nt: TGTGCCAGCAGCCGGGACAACTACGAGCAGTACTTC

v_gene: TRBV11-3
j_gene: TRBJ1-4
abundance: NA
d_gene: NA
CDR3aa: CASSLDLRQRRSEKLFF
CDR3nt: TGTGCCAGCAGCTTAGATCTAAGGCAGCGAAGAAGCGAAAAACTGTTTTTT

v_gene: TRBV28
j_gene: TRBJ2-7
abundance: few
d_gene: NA
CDR3aa: CASSLWSGLNPEQYF
CDR3nt: TGTGCCAGCAGTTTATGGTCAGGGCTTAACCCTGAGCAGTACTTC

v_gene: TRBV19
j_gene: TRBJ1-2
abundance: few
d_gene: NA
CDR3aa: CASSIWAKGYTF
CDR3nt: TGTGCCAGTAGTATTTGGGCCAAAGGCTACACCTTC

v_gene: TRBV6-7
j_gene: TRBJ2-2
abundance: NA
d_gene: TRBD1
CDR3aa: CASRGDSNTGELFF
CDR3nt: TGTGCCAGCAGAGGGGACAGCAACACCGGGGAGCTGTTTTTT

v_gene: TRBV11-3
j_gene: TRBJ1-1
abundance: NA
d_gene: TRBD1
CDR3aa: CASSLSGGSGNTEAFF
CDR3nt: TGTGCCAGCAGCTTGTCAGGGGGCTCTGGGAACACTGAAGCTTTCTTT

v_gene: TRBV11-3
j_gene: TRBJ2-7
abundance: NA
d_gene: TRBD1
CDR3aa: CASSPTHWGQGKNGIYEQYF
CDR3nt: TGTGCCAGCAGCCCCACTCATTGGGGACAGGGGAAGAACGGTATATACGAGCAGTACTTC

v_gene: TRBV29-1
j_gene: TRBJ1-1
abundance: NA
d_gene: TRBD1
CDR3aa: CSVEGGQGPTEAFF
CDR3nt: TGCAGCGTTGAAGGGGGACAGGGCCCCACTGAAGCTTTCTTT

v_gene: TRBV29-1
j_gene: TRBJ1-2
abundance: NA
d_gene: TRBD1
CDR3aa: CSADRGLTYGYTF
CDR3nt: TGCAGCGCGGACAGGGGCCTCACTTATGGCTACACCTTC

v_gene: TRBV15
j_gene: TRBJ1-2
abundance: NA
d_gene: NA
CDR3aa: CASSLPSTNYGYTF
CDR3nt: TGTGCCAGCAGCTTACCCTCAACTAACTATGGCTACACCTTC

v_gene: TRBV28
j_gene: TRBJ2-7
abundance: few
d_gene: TRBD1
CDR3aa: CASRTAKGQGTYEQYF
CDR3nt: TGTGCCAGCAGAACAGCAAAGGGACAGGGCACCTACGAGCAGTACTTC

v_gene: TRBV6-8
j_gene: TRBJ2-4
abundance: NA
d_gene: NA
CDR3aa: CASRAGGVKNIQYF
CDR3nt: TGTGCCAGCAGGGCAGGAGGGGTCAAAAACATTCAGTACTTC

v_gene: TRBV5-1
j_gene: TRBJ2-7
abundance: NA
d_gene: TRBD2
CDR3aa: CASSPAGGDLEQYF
CDR3nt: TGCGCCAGCAGCCCCGCGGGAGGGGATCTCGAGCAGTACTTC

v_gene: TRBV6-8
j_gene: TRBJ1-1
abundance: NA
d_gene: NA
CDR3aa: CASSPPATMNTEAFF
CDR3nt: TGTGCCAGCAGTCCCCCCGCAACTATGAACACTGAAGCTTTCTTT

v_gene: TRBV29-1
j_gene: TRBJ2-7
abundance: NA
d_gene: NA
CDR3aa: CSVGDGYYEQYF
CDR3nt: TGCAGCGTTGGGGACGGGTACTACGAGCAGTACTTC

v_gene: TRBV11-3
j_gene: TRBJ2-1
abundance: few
d_gene: TRBD1
CDR3aa: CASSFLDRSNEQFF
CDR3nt: TGTGCCAGCAGCTTTTTGGACAGGAGTAATGAGCAGTTCTTC

v_gene: TRBV25-1
j_gene: TRBJ2-4
abundance: NA
d_gene: TRBD1
CDR3aa: CASSVPGQGATKNIQYF
CDR3nt: TGTGCCAGCAGTGTTCCGGGACAGGGGGCGACCAAAAACATTCAGTACTTC

v_gene: TRBV14
j_gene: TRBJ2-5
abundance: NA
d_gene: NA
CDR3aa: CASSRYHPEETQYF
CDR3nt: TGTGCCAGCAGCCGATACCACCCGGAAGAGACCCAGTACTTC

v_gene: TRBV30
j_gene: TRBJ1-1
abundance: NA
d_gene: NA
CDR3aa: CAWSSPLLGTEAFF
CDR3nt: TGTGCCTGGAGTAGCCCCCTTTTAGGCACTGAAGCTTTCTTT

v_gene: TRBV6-8
j_gene: TRBJ1-1
abundance: NA
d_gene: NA
CDR3aa: CASSYEPPPMSTEAFF
CDR3nt: TGTGCCAGCAGTTACGAACCACCCCCGATGAGCACTGAAGCTTTCTTT

v_gene: TRBV7-7
j_gene: TRBJ2-3
abundance: NA
d_gene: NA
CDR3aa: CASSYLPASLGTDTQYF
CDR3nt: TGTGCCAGCAGCTACCTCCCGGCTAGCCTCGGGACAGATACGCAGTATTTT

v_gene: TRBV5-1
j_gene: TRBJ2-1
abundance: NA
d_gene: NA
CDR3aa: CASSLVGLYNEQFF
CDR3nt: TGCGCCAGCAGCTTGGTTGGACTCTACAATGAGCAGTTCTTC

v_gene: TRBV15
j_gene: TRBJ1-2
abundance: NA
d_gene: NA
CDR3aa: CATSRDYQGLVDGYTF
CDR3nt: TGTGCCACCAGCAGAGATTATCAGGGGTTAGTAGATGGCTACACCTTC

v_gene: TRBV6-8
j_gene: TRBJ1-6
abundance: NA
d_gene: NA
CDR3aa: CASTPAEGLWNSPLHF
CDR3nt: TGTGCCAGCACTCCAGCAGAGGGGCTTTGGAATTCACCCCTCCACTTT

v_gene: TRBV6-8
j_gene: TRBJ1-1
abundance: few
d_gene: NA
CDR3aa: CASSGHRVKGTEAFF
CDR3nt: TGTGCCAGCAGTGGACACAGGGTGAAGGGCACTGAAGCTTTCTTT

v_gene: TRBV11-3
j_gene: TRBJ1-1
abundance: NA
d_gene: TRBD1
CDR3aa: CASSRRGQGNNTEAFF
CDR3nt: TGTGCCAGCAGCCGCCGGGGACAGGGGAACAACACTGAAGCTTTCTTT

v_gene: TRBV6-4
j_gene: TRBJ2-4
abundance: NA
d_gene: NA
CDR3aa: CASSGGSIQYF
CDR3nt: TGTGCCAGCTCTGGGGGGAGCATTCAGTACTTC

v_gene: TRBV11-3
j_gene: TRBJ2-7
abundance: medium-sized
d_gene: NA
CDR3aa: CASSLSKGPTYEQYF
CDR3nt: TGTGCCAGCAGCTTAAGCAAGGGCCCCACCTACGAGCAGTACTTC

v_gene: TRBV6-8
j_gene: TRBJ2-7
abundance: NA
d_gene: NA
CDR3aa: CASRDVRSSYEQYF
CDR3nt: TGTGCCAGCAGGGACGTCCGGAGCTCCTACGAGCAGTACTTC

v_gene: TRBV28
j_gene: TRBJ2-2
abundance: medium-sized
d_gene: TRBD1
CDR3aa: CASSSHRTGSTGELFF
CDR3nt: TGTGCCAGCAGTTCACACCGGACAGGGTCGACCGGGGAGCTGTTTTTT

v_gene: TRBV6-8
j_gene: TRBJ2-1
abundance: NA
d_gene: TRBD2
CDR3aa: CASSYDGGAYEQFF
CDR3nt: TGTGCCAGCAGTTACGACGGGGGGGCGTATGAGCAGTTCTTC

v_gene: TRBV6-8
j_gene: TRBJ2-7
abundance: NA
d_gene: TRBD1
CDR3aa: CASSYDRGWYEQYF
CDR3nt: TGTGCCAGCAGTTATGACAGGGGTTGGTACGAGCAGTACTTC

v_gene: TRBV5-1
j_gene: TRBJ2-3
abundance: NA
d_gene: NA
CDR3aa: CASSPWQGLSTDTQYF
CDR3nt: TGCGCCAGCAGCCCTTGGCAGGGGCTTAGCACAGATACGCAGTATTTT

v_gene: TRBV30
j_gene: TRBJ1-2
abundance: medium-sized
d_gene: TRBD1
CDR3aa: CAWSPGGATGFNYGYTF
CDR3nt: TGTGCCTGGAGTCCAGGGGGCGCGACAGGTTTTAACTATGGCTACACCTTC

v_gene: TRBV22-1
j_gene: TRBJ2-1
abundance: NA
d_gene: NA
CDR3aa: CASSPPLAAYNEQFF
CDR3nt: TGTGCCAGCAGTCCCCCCCTAGCTGCCTACAATGAGCAGTTCTTC

v_gene: TRBV29-1
j_gene: TRBJ1-2
abundance: NA
d_gene: TRBD1
CDR3aa: CSVGQGLNYGYTF
CDR3nt: TGCAGCGTTGGACAGGGACTTAACTATGGCTACACCTTC

v_gene: TRBV7-7
j_gene: TRBJ2-3
abundance: once
d_gene: TRBD2
CDR3aa: CASSLTSGITDTQYF
CDR3nt: TGTGCCAGCAGTCTGACTAGCGGCATCACAGATACGCAGTATTTT

v_gene: TRBV11-3
j_gene: TRBJ2-5
abundance: NA
d_gene: NA
CDR3aa: CASSPGSSFQETQYF
CDR3nt: TGTGCCAGCTCCCCCGGGAGCAGTTTCCAAGAGACCCAGTACTTC